This T cell receptor beta chain came from a study of spatial heterogeneity in lung cancer. Judged by abundance, this clonotype is medium-sized (0.01 to 0.1%). Its matching antigen is unknown. TCRdb passed the 5' RACE reads through MiXCR, listing each CDR3 protein once. Found here are a few thousand distinct CDR3 sequences, approximately 7.5% of them singletons; the top ten hold 28%. Time point here: sample taken at primary tumor resection. The V segment lost 5 bases and the J segment 7 bases; nucleotides outside the gene matches: 8. Per the germline V gene, CDR1 is DFQATT and CDR2 is SNEGSKA (reference sequence). This CDR3 contains 14 residues. Study-level results: Counts of expanded alpha and beta TCRs within tumors tracked the tumor nonsynonymous mutation count.

Sequencing used lung tumor tissue, obtained at surgery. This TCR derives from a female donor with early-stage non-small cell lung cancer. The chain combines TRBV20-1 with TRBJ1-5, with 10 bases aligning to TRBD1. For the CDR3, the DNA is TGCAGTGCTCGACACGGGACAGGGGAACAGCCCCAGCATTTT. Its protein is CSARHGTGEQPQHF.